This TCR beta chain comes out of a study of OX40 agonist ivuxolimab in advanced cancers. Study-level background: Ivuxolimab, an antibody acting as an agonist of OX40 (CD134), was used to treat patients.

Any history of autoimmune disease or systemic immunosuppression disqualified patients. Details on this clone: Its specificity is not known.

The table came from immunoSEQ multiplex PCR; TCRdb's copy has only in-frame clones and leaves some out. The sample lists some 98,000 clones, 90% to 95% occurring once. Study conclusions and caveats: In a subset of nonresponders, normalized T-cell clonal expansion was also low.

The sequences come from CD4+ or CD8+ T cells sorted from blood, collected in a trial of the OX40 agonist ivuxolimab. The sequence was collected from an adult with an advanced solid tumor such as melanoma, head and neck, liver or kidney cancer.

This CDR3 is CASRKRLTGRGPNTEAFF. CDR3 bases: TGTGCCAGCCGTAAGAGGCTAACAGGGAGGGGACCGAACACTGAAGCTTTCTTT. J is TRBJ1-1 and V is TRBV7-2; D possibly corresponds to TRBD1 (6 bases). The CDR3 is 18 amino acids. CDR1 and CDR2 from the germline V gene are SGHTA and FQGNSA. The V end lost 8 bases, the J end lost 1 base, and 26 bases lay between the germline ends.